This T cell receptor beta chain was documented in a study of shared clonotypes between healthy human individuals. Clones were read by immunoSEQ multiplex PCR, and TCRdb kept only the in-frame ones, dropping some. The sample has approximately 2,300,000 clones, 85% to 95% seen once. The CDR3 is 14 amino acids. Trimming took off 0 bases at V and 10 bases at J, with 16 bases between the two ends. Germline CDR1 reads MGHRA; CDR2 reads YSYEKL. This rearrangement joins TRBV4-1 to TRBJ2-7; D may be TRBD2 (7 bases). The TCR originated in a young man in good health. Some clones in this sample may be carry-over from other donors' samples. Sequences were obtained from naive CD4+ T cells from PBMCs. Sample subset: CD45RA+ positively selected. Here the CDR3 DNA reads TGCGCCAGCAGCCAAGATGGCCGGGGGGCAGGACAGTACTTC. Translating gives CASSQDGRGAGQYF.